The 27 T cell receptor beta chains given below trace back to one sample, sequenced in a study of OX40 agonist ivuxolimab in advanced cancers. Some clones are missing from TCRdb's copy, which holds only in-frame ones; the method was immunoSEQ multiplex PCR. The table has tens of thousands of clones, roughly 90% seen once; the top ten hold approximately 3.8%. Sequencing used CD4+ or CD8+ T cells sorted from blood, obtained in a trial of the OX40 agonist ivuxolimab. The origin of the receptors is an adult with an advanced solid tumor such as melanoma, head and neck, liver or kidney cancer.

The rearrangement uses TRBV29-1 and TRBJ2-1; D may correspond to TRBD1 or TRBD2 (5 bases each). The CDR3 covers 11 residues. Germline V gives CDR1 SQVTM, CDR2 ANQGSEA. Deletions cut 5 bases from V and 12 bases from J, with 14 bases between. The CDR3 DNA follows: TGCAGCGTTCGGGGAGAGGGACGGCAGTTCTTC. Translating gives CSVRGEGRQFF.

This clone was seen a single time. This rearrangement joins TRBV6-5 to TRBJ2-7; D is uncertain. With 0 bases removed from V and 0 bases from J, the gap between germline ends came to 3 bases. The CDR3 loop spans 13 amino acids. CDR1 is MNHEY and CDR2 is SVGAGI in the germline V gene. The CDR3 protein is CASSYSASYEQYF. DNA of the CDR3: TGTGCCAGCAGTTACTCGGCCTCCTACGAGCAGTACTTC.

CDR3 in amino acids: CASSLGTLSGNTIYF. In DNA form, the CDR3 reads TGTGCCAGCAGCTTGGGTACCCTCTCTGGAAACACCATATATTTT. This chain connects TRBV5-5 to TRBJ1-3; D gene unclear. Looked up from germline, CDR1 is SGHKS and CDR2 is YYEKEE (reference sequence). The CDR3 runs 15 residues. The V gene lost 0 bases and the J gene lost 0 bases, with 7 bases spanning the gap.

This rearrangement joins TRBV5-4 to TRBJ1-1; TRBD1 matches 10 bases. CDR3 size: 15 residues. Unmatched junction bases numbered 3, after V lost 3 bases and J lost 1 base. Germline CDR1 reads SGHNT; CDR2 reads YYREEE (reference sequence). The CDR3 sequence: CASSSRTGGNTEAFF. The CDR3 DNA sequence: TGTGCCAGCAGCTCTCGGACAGGGGGGAACACTGAAGCTTTCTTT.

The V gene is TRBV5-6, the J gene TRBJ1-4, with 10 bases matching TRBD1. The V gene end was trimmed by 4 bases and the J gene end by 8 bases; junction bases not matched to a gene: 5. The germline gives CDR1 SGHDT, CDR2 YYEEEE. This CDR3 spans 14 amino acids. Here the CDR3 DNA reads TGTGCCAGCAGCACAGGGACAGGGGTCGAAAAACTGTTTTTT. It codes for CASSTGTGVEKLFF.

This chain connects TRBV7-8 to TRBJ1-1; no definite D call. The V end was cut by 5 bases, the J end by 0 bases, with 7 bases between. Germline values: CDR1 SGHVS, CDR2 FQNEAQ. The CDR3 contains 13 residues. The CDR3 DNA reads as TGTGCCAGCAGCACCACAGTGAACACTGAAGCTTTCTTT. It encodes CASSTTVNTEAFF.

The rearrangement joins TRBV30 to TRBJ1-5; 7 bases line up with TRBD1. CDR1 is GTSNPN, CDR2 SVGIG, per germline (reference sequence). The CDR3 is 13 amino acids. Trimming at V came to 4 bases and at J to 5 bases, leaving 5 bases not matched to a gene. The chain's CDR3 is CAWTNRGHQPQHF. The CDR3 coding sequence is TGTGCCTGGACGAACAGGGGACATCAGCCCCAGCATTTT.

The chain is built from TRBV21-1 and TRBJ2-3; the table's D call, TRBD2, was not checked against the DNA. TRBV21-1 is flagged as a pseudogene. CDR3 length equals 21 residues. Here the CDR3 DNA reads TGTGCCAGCAGCTTGTGGTACGGGGGGAATAATAAGTCGTCTAGCACAGATACGCAGTATTTT. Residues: CASSLWYGGNNKSSSTDTQYF.

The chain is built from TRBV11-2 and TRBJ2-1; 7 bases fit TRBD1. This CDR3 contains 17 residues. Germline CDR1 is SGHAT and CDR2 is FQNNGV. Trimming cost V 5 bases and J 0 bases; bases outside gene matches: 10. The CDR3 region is CASSLDRVRSSYNEQFF. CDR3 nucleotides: TGTGCCAGCAGCCTCGACAGGGTTCGGAGCTCCTACAATGAGCAGTTCTTC. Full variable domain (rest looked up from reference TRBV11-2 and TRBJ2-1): EAGVAQSPRYKIIEKRQSVAFWCNPISGHATLYWYQQILGQGPKLLIQFQNNGVVDDSQLPKDRFSAERLKGVDSTLKIQPAKLEDSAVYLCASSLDRVRSSYNEQFFGPGTRLTVL.

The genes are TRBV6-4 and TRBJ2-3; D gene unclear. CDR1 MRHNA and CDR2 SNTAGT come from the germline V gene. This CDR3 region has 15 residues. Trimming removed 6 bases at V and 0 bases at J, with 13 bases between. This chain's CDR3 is CASSPGLTSTDTQYF. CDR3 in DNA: TGTGCCAGCAGCCCGGGCTTAACTAGCACAGATACGCAGTATTTT.

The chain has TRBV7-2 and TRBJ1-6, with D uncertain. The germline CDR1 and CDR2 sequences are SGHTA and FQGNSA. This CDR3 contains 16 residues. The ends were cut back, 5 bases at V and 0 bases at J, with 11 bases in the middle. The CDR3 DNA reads TGTGCCAGCAGCCTCAAGACCTTCTCCTATAATTCACCCCTCCACTTT. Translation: CASSLKTFSYNSPLHF.

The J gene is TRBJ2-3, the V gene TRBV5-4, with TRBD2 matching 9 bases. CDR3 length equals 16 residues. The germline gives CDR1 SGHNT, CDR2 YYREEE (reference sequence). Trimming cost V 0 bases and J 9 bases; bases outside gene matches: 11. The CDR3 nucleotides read TGTGCCAGCAGCTTGGCGACTAGCGGCCCACCAGGCACGCAGTATTTT. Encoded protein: CASSLATSGPPGTQYF.

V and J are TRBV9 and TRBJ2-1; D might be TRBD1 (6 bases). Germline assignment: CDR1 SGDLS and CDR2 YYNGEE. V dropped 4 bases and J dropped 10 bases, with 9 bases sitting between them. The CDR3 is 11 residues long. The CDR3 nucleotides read TGTGCCAGCAGCTTCGACAGGGAGCAGTTCTTC. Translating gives CASSFDREQFF.

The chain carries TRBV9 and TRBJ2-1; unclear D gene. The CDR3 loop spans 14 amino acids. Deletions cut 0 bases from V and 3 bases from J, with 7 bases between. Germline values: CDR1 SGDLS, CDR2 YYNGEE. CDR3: CASSVDPDYNEQFF. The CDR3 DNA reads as TGTGCCAGCAGCGTAGATCCGGACTACAATGAGCAGTTCTTC. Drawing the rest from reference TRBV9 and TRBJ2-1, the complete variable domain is DSGVTQTPKHLITATGQRVTLRCSPRSGDLSVYWYQQSLDQGLQFLIQYYNGEERAKGNILERFSAQQFPDLHSELNLSSLELGDSALYFCASSVDPDYNEQFFGPGTRLTVL.

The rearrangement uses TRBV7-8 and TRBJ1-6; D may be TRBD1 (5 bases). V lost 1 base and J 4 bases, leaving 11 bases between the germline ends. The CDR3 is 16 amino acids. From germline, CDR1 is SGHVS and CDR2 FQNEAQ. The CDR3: CASSLGRDTYNSPLHF. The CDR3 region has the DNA TGTGCCAGCAGCTTAGGCAGGGATACTTATAATTCACCCCTCCACTTT.

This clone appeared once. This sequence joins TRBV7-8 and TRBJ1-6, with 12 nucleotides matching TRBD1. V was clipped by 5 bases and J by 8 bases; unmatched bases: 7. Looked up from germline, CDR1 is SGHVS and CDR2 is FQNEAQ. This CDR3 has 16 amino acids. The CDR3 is CASSAPGTGGDSPLHF. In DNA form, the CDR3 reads TGTGCCAGCAGCGCTCCCGGGACAGGGGGCGATTCACCCCTCCACTTT.

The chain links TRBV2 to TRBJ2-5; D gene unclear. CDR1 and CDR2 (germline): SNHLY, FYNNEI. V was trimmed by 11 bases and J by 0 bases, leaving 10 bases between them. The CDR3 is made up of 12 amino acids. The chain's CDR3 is CAQLKNQETQYF. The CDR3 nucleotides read TGTGCCCAGCTCAAAAACCAAGAGACCCAGTACTTC.

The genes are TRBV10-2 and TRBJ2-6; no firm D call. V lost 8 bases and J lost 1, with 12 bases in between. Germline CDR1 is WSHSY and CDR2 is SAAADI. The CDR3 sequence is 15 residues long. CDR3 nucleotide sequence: TGCGCCAGCTCCGCCGAATTTTCTGGGGCCAACGTCCTGACTTTC. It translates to CASSAEFSGANVLTF.

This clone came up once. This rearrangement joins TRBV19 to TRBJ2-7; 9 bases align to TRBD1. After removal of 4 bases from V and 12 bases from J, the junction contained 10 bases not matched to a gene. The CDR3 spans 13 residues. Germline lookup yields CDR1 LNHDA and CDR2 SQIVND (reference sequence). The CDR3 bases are TGTGCCAGTAGTAGGGACAGGGCTGGAGAAATGTACTTC. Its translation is CASSRDRAGEMYF.

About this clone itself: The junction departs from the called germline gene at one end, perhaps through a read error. The chain's CDR3 is CVSSDPQGKLFF. CDR3 DNA: TGTGTCAGCAGTGACCCGCAGGGAAAACTGTTTTTT. The gene calls are TRBV2 and TRBJ1-4; tentatively, D is TRBD1 (5 bases). This CDR3 is 12 amino acids long. Germline V gene lookup returns CDR1 SNHLY and CDR2 FYNNEI.

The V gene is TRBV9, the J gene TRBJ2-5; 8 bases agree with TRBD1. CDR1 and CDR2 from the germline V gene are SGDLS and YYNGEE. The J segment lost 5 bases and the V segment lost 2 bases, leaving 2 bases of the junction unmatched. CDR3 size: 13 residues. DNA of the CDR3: TGTGCCAGCAGCGTCCGGGACAGGGAGACCCAGTACTTC. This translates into CASSVRDRETQYF.

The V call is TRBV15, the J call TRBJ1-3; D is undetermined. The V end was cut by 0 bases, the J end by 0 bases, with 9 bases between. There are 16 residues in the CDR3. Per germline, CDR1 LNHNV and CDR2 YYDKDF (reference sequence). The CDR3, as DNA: TGTGCCACCAGCAGAGAGGAGTACAGCTCTGGAAACACCATATATTTT. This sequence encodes CATSREEYSSGNTIYF.

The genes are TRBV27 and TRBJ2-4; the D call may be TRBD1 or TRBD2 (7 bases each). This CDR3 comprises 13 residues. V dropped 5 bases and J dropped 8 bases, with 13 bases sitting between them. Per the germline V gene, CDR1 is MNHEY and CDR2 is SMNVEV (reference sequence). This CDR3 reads CASSIRGRDIQYF. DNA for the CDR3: TGTGCCAGCAGTATCAGGGGGAGGGACATTCAGTACTTC.

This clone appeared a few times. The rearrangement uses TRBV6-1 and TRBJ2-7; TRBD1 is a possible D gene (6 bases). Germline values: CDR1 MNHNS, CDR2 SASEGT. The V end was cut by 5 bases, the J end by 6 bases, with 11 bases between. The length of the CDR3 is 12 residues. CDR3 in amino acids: CASSPQGTEQYF. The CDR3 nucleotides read TGTGCCAGCAGTCCCCAGGGGACCGAGCAGTACTTC.

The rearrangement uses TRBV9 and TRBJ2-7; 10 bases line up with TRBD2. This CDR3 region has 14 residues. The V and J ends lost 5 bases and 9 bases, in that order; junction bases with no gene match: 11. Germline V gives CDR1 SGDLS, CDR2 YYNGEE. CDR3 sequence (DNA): TGTGCCAGCAGTCTAGCGGGAGCGGATTTGGGGCAGTACTTC. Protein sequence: CASSLAGADLGQYF.

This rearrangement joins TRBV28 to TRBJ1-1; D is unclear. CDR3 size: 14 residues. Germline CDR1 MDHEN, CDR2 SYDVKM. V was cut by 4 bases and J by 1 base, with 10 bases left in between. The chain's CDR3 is CASSWETGNTEAFF. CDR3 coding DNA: TGTGCCAGCAGTTGGGAAACGGGGAACACTGAAGCTTTCTTT.

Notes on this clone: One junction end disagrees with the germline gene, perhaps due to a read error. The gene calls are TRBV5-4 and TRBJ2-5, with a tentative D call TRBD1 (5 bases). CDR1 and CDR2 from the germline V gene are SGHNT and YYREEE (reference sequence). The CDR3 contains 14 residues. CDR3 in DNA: TGTGTCAGCAGCTTATGGGGCCGGTTGGAGACCCAGTACTTC. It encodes CVSSLWGRLETQYF.